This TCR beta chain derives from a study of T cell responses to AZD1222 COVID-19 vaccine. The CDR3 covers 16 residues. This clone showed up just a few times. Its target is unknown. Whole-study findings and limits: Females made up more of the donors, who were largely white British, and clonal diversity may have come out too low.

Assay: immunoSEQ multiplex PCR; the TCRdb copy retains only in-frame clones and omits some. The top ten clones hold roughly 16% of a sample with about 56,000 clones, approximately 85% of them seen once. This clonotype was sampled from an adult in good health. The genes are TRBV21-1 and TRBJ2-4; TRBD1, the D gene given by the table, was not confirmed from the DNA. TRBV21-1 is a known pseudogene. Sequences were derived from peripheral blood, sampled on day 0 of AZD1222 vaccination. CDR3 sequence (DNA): TGTGCCAGCAGCTTCCGGACAGGGCCCAAATTGAACATTCAGTACTTC. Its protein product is CASSFRTGPKLNIQYF.